The next 25 T cell receptor beta chains were all read from a single sample in a study of cytomegalovirus exposure and HLA in healthy donors. Vbeta (60) and Jbeta (13) primers were used in the PCR. Method: immunoSEQ multiplex PCR; TCRdb's copy keeps in-frame clones and lacks some. The sample has about 78,000 clones, about three quarters seen once. Sequenced sample: PBMCs. The source of these receptors is a woman in her thirties or forties in good health and CMV-seropositive.

The rearrangement joins TRBV19 to TRBJ1-5; a possible D gene is TRBD1 (6 bases). Trimming pared 3 bases from V and 3 bases from J, leaving 12 bases between. Germline V gene data show CDR1 as LNHDA and CDR2 as SQIVND (reference sequence). The CDR3 is 15 residues long. CDR3 sequence (DNA): TGTGCCAGTAGTATTGGCGACAGGATCAATCAGCCCCAGCATTTT. This translates into CASSIGDRINQPQHF.

Only a few counts were recorded for this clone. The rearrangement joins TRBV4-1 to TRBJ1-1; the D is unclear. V was clipped by 0 bases and J by 5 bases, with 10 bases between them. CDR1 MGHRA and CDR2 YSYEKL come from the germline V gene. The CDR3 has 14 amino acids. This CDR3 reads CASSQDKGRTEAFF. The DNA of the CDR3 is TGCGCCAGCAGCCAAGATAAAGGGAGGACTGAAGCTTTCTTT.

This chain connects TRBV2 to TRBJ2-1; 9 positions agree with TRBD1. The V gene's germline CDR1 is SNHLY and CDR2 FYNNEI. After removal of 7 bases from V and 6 bases from J, the junction contained 10 bases not matched to a gene. The CDR3 sequence is 15 residues long. The DNA of the CDR3 is TGTGCCAGCATCCCCGGGACAGGGCGGGTCAATGAGCAGTTCTTC. It specifies CASIPGTGRVNEQFF. The entire variable domain, with the rest obtained from reference TRBV2 and TRBJ2-1, is as follows: EPEVTQTPSHQVTQMGQEVILRCVPISNHLYFYWYRQILGQKVEFLVSFYNNEISEKSEIFDDQFSVERPDGSNFTLKIRSTKLEDSAMYFCASIPGTGRVNEQFFGPGTRLTVL.

This chain joins TRBV10-2 and TRBJ1-2; D call uncertain. Trimming took 6 bases from V and 4 from J, leaving 21 bases between them. There are 16 residues in the CDR3. Germline V CDR1 and CDR2: WSHSY, SAAADI. The CDR3 loop is CASRSPSGSTVYGYTF. DNA of the CDR3: TGCGCCAGCAGGTCACCGAGCGGATCCACTGTCTATGGCTACACCTTC.

V and J are TRBV5-1 and TRBJ2-1, with D maybe TRBD2 (5 bases). V lost 1 base to trimming and J lost 7 bases, with 15 bases between them. This CDR3 comprises 15 residues. CDR1 is SGHRS and CDR2 is YFSETQ in the germline V gene. DNA of the CDR3: TGCGCCAGCAGCTTGTCCACTGGAGGCTTAAATGAGCAGTTCTTC. Amino acids: CASSLSTGGLNEQFF. The full variable domain, completed using reference TRBV5-1 and TRBJ2-1, is KAGVTQTPRYLIKTRGQQVTLSCSPISGHRSVSWYQQTPGQGLQFLFEYFSETQRNKGNFPGRFSGRQFSNSRSEMNVSTLELGDSALYLCASSLSTGGLNEQFFGPGTRLTVL.

This clone was recorded only once. V usage is TRBV2 and J usage is TRBJ1-2, with D possibly TRBD1 on 5 matching bases. The CDR3 loop spans 15 amino acids. Germline V lookup: CDR1 SNHLY, CDR2 FYNNEI. Trimming took 2 bases from V and 4 from J, leaving 14 bases between them. The CDR3 sequence: CASSEQGSVLYGYTF. The CDR3 DNA reads as TGTGCCAGCAGTGAACAGGGTTCCGTCCTCTATGGCTACACCTTC.

The gene calls are TRBV4-2 and TRBJ1-2, with TRBD1 matching over 7 bases. Looked up from germline, CDR1 is LGHNA and CDR2 is YNFKEQ. V lost 0 bases, J lost 3 bases, and 7 bases stayed unmatched. The CDR3 extends over 16 amino acids. In DNA, the CDR3 is TGTGCCAGCAGCCAAGACATCTCGACAGGGTACTATGGCTACACCTTC. It is translated as CASSQDISTGYYGYTF.

This chain joins TRBV19 and TRBJ2-7, with D possibly being TRBD1 (6 bases). Germline assignment: CDR1 LNHDA and CDR2 SQIVND (reference sequence). Between the trimmed V and J ends, which lost 1 base and 0 bases, there was a span of 7 bases. This CDR3 comprises 14 residues. CDR3 nucleotides: TGTGCCAGTAGTATAGGGGGGCACTCCTACGAGCAGTACTTC. Protein sequence: CASSIGGHSYEQYF. The whole variable domain, remainder taken from reference TRBV19 and TRBJ2-7, is DGGITQSPKYLFRKEGQNVTLSCEQNLNHDAMYWYRQDPGQGLRLIYYSQIVNDFQKGDIAEGYSVSREKKESFPLTVTSAQKNPTAFYLCASSIGGHSYEQYFGPGTRLTVT.

V gene TRBV6-1 combines with J gene TRBJ1-1; D possibly corresponds to TRBD1 (6 bases). CDR1 and CDR2 from the germline V gene are MNHNS and SASEGT. The CDR3 spans 13 residues. V was trimmed by 6 bases and J by 1 base, leaving 9 bases between them. The CDR3 reads CASSRGPNTEAFF. The CDR3 DNA reads as TGTGCCAGCAGCAGGGGACCGAACACTGAAGCTTTCTTT.

This clone was observed many times. This chain joins TRBV4-3 and TRBJ2-2; TRBD1 matches 8 bases. The V gene end was trimmed by 0 bases and the J gene end by 6 bases; junction bases not matched to a gene: 9. CDR1 is LGHNA, CDR2 YSLEER, per germline. CDR3 length: 17 amino acids. CDR3 sequence: CASSQDSTGGKSGELFF. DNA of the CDR3: TGCGCCAGCAGCCAAGATAGCACAGGGGGTAAATCCGGGGAGCTGTTTTTT.

The J gene is TRBJ2-5, the V gene TRBV7-2, with D tentatively TRBD1 (6 bases). The CDR3 sequence is 14 residues long. The V gene lost 1 base and the J gene lost 3 bases, with 9 bases spanning the gap. Germline V lookup: CDR1 SGHTA, CDR2 FQGNSA. The DNA of the CDR3 is TGTGCCAGCAGCTTAGGCACAGGGAAAGAGACCCAGTACTTC. This gives the protein CASSLGTGKETQYF.

The V call is TRBV30, the J call TRBJ2-7, with D possibly matching TRBD1 (6 bases). The germline gives CDR1 GTSNPN, CDR2 SVGIG (reference sequence). V dropped 4 bases and J dropped 2 bases, with 12 bases sitting between them. This CDR3 contains 13 residues. The CDR3 protein is CAWKPRGTYEQYF. The DNA for the CDR3 is TGTGCCTGGAAACCCAGGGGAACCTACGAGCAGTACTTC.

In this sample, this clone turned up a few times. The DNA for the CDR3 is TGTGCCAGCAGTCGAATTACAGGTGTTTCTGAAGCTTTCTTT. Translation: CASSRITGVSEAFF. V gene TRBV6-6 combines with J gene TRBJ1-1; D might be TRBD1 (5 bases). This CDR3 is built from 14 residues. CDR1 and CDR2 (germline): MNHNY, SVGAGI (reference sequence). Trimming removed 5 bases at V and 6 bases at J, with 16 bases between.

V usage is TRBV6-6 and J usage is TRBJ1-5, with 9 nucleotides matching TRBD1. The CDR3 is made up of 15 amino acids. Germline V CDR1 and CDR2: MNHNY, SVGAGI (reference sequence). V dropped 2 bases and J dropped 4; count of bases not matched to a gene: 3. As DNA, the CDR3 is TGTGCCAGCAGTTACGGAGGGACAGGGAATCAGCCCCAGCATTTT. Translating it yields CASSYGGTGNQPQHF.

The CDR3 DNA follows: TGTGCCAGCACCCGTGGGCTAGCGAGACAAGAGACCCAGTACTTC. Translation gives CASTRGLARQETQYF. The V gene is TRBV6-1, the J gene TRBJ2-5, with a possible D match to TRBD2 (6 bases). V shed 7 bases and J shed 2 bases, with 17 bases lying between them. Germline CDR1 reads MNHNS; CDR2 reads SASEGT. CDR3 length: 15 residues.

This clone appeared a few times. The gene calls are TRBV9 and TRBJ2-1, with 11 bases matching TRBD1. Germline V gene sequence: CDR1 SGDLS, CDR2 YYNGEE. Trimming cost V 3 bases and J 1 base; bases outside gene matches: 3. This CDR3 is 16 amino acids long. DNA of the CDR3: TGTGCCAGCAGCGGGGGACAGGGGGTGTCCTACAATGAGCAGTTCTTC. Translating it yields CASSGGQGVSYNEQFF.

The chain couples TRBV29-1 to TRBJ2-7; a possible D gene is TRBD2 (6 bases). This CDR3 has 13 residues. V was pared by 1 base and J by 5 bases, with 12 bases between. Looked up from germline, CDR1 is SQVTM and CDR2 is ANQGSEA. CDR3 DNA: TGCAGCGTTGAAGGGGAGGTAGGGGACGAGCAGTACTTC. This encodes CSVEGEVGDEQYF.

The J gene is TRBJ2-1, the V gene TRBV9; D not certain. V was pared by 0 bases and J by 0 bases, with 7 bases between. Germline assignment: CDR1 SGDLS and CDR2 YYNGEE. The CDR3 is 15 amino acids. As DNA, the CDR3 is TGTGCCAGCAGCGTAGGGCTTCTCTCCTACAATGAGCAGTTCTTC. This translates into CASSVGLLSYNEQFF.

The chain has TRBV2 and TRBJ2-7; D gene uncertain. V dropped 3 bases and J dropped 4 bases, with 10 bases sitting between them. CDR1 and CDR2 (germline): SNHLY, FYNNEI. This CDR3 region has 13 residues. The CDR3 reads CASSETYGYEQYF. The CDR3, as DNA: TGTGCCAGCAGTGAGACTTATGGATACGAGCAGTACTTC.

This clone was counted a few times. This sequence joins TRBV5-6 and TRBJ2-1, with D perhaps TRBD2 (6 bases). V was trimmed by 4 bases and J by 2 bases, leaving 16 bases between them. The CDR3 has 16 amino acids. Per germline, CDR1 SGHDT and CDR2 YYEEEE. CDR3 amino acids: CASSAQRGTTYNEQFF. In DNA, the CDR3 is TGTGCCAGCAGCGCCCAGCGCGGGACGACCTACAATGAGCAGTTCTTC. The whole variable domain, filled in from reference TRBV5-6 and TRBJ2-1, reads DAGVTQSPTHLIKTRGQQVTLRCSPKSGHDTVSWYQQALGQGPQFIFQYYEEEERQRGNFPDRFSGHQFPNYSSELNVNALLLGDSALYLCASSAQRGTTYNEQFFGPGTRLTVL.

This clone was found a few times. This rearrangement joins TRBV2 to TRBJ2-1; 8 nucleotides align to TRBD2. CDR3 length equals 16 residues. Germline V gives CDR1 SNHLY, CDR2 FYNNEI. V gave up 3 bases and J gave up 2 bases; unmatched junction bases: 6. CDR3 region: CASSESAGGTYNEQFF. The CDR3 nucleotides are TGTGCCAGCAGTGAGTCCGCGGGAGGAACCTACAATGAGCAGTTCTTC.

The rearrangement links TRBV30 to TRBJ2-2, with D unresolved. The CDR3 extends over 11 amino acids. The V end lost 6 bases, the J end lost 6 bases, and 8 bases lay between the germline ends. CDR1 is GTSNPN, CDR2 SVGIG, per germline (reference sequence). The CDR3 protein is CACNTPGELFF. The CDR3 DNA reads as TGTGCCTGTAACACCCCCGGGGAGCTGTTTTTT.

This clone has a single count. The chain uses TRBV5-1 and TRBJ2-1; 8 bases are a match to TRBD2. The CDR3 is 15 amino acids. J was trimmed by 5 bases and V by 0 bases; bases with no gene match: 4. Per germline, CDR1 SGHRS and CDR2 YFSETQ. The CDR3 sequence is CASSLERGGDNEQFF. DNA of the CDR3: TGCGCCAGCAGCTTGGAACGGGGGGGTGACAATGAGCAGTTCTTC.

The chain combines TRBV5-1 with TRBJ1-2, with D possibly being TRBD1 (5 bases). Germline lookup yields CDR1 SGHRS and CDR2 YFSETQ. The CDR3 is made up of 16 amino acids. V was pared by 3 bases and J by 0 bases, with 15 bases between. Here the CDR3 reads CASSSSGQSTNYGYTF. The CDR3 nucleotides read TGCGCCAGCAGCTCATCTGGACAATCCACTAACTATGGCTACACCTTC. Full variable domain (remainder filled in from reference TRBV5-1 and TRBJ1-2): KAGVTQTPRYLIKTRGQQVTLSCSPISGHRSVSWYQQTPGQGLQFLFEYFSETQRNKGNFPGRFSGRQFSNSRSEMNVSTLELGDSALYLCASSSSGQSTNYGYTFGSGTRLTVV.

The genes are TRBV5-1 and TRBJ2-3, with 7 bases identical to TRBD2. Germline V gene data show CDR1 as SGHRS and CDR2 as YFSETQ. Losses at the gene ends were 4 bases for V and 2 bases for J; bases not matched to a gene: 7. This CDR3 spans 15 amino acids. The CDR3 here is CASSGSGDPTDTQYF. The DNA of the CDR3 is TGCGCCAGCAGCGGGAGCGGGGACCCCACAGATACGCAGTATTTT.